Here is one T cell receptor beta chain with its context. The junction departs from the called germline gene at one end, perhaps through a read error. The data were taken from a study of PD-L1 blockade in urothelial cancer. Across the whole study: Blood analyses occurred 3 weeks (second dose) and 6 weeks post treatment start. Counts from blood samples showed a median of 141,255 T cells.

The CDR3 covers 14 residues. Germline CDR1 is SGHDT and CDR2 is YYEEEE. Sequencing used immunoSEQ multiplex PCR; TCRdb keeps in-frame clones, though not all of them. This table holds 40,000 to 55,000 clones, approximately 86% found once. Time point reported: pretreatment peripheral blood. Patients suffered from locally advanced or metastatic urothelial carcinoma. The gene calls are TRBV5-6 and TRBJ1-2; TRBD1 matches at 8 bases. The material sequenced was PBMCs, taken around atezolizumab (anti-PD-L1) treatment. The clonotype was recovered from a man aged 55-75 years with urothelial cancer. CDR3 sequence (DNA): TGTGCCAGCAGTTTGGACAGGGCAGGTCATGGCTACACCTTC. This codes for CASSLDRAGHGYTF.